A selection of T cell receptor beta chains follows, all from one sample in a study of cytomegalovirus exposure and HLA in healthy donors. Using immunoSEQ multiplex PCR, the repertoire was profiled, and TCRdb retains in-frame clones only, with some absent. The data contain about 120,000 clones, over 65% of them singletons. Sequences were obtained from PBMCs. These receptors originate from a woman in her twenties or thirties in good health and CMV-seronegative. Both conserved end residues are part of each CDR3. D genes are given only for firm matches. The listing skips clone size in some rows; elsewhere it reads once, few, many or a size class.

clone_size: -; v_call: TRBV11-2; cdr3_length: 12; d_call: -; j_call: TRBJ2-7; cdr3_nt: TGTGCCAGCACCCAGGGGGGCTACGAGCAGTACTTC; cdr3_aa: CASTQGGYEQYF
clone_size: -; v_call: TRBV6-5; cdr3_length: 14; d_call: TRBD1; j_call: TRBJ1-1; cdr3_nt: TGTGCCAGCAGTTACGCACAGGGGGCGAGTGAAGCTTTCTTT; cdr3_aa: CASSYAQGASEAFF
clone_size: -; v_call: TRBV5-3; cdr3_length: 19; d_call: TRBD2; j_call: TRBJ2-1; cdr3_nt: TGTGCCAGAAGCTTGTTCCATAACCGGGAGGGCCTGAAGGGCGATGAGCAGTTCTTC; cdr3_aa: CARSLFHNREGLKGDEQFF
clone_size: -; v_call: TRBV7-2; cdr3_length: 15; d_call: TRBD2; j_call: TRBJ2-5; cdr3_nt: TGTGCCAGCAGCTTAGCCCTGACTAGCGGGGGGACCCAGTACTTC; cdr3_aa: CASSLALTSGGTQYF
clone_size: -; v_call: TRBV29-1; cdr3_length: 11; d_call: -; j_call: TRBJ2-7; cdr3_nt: TGCAGCGTTGACCGAGGGTACGAGCAGTACTTC; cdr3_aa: CSVDRGYEQYF
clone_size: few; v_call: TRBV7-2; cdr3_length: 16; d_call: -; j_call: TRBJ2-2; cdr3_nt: TGTGCCAGCACTTTCAGTTCAGGGGCTAGTGGCGGGGAGCTGTTTTTT; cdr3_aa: CASTFSSGASGGELFF
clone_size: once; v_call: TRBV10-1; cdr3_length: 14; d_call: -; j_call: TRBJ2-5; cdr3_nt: TGCGCCAACCCCAAATCGGTTCTCAAAGAGACCCAGTACTTC; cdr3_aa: CANPKSVLKETQYF
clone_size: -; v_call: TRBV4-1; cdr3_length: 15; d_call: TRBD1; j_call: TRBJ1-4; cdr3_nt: TGCGCCAGCAGCGAAGCCGGGACAGGGAATGAAAAACTGTTTTTT; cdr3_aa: CASSEAGTGNEKLFF
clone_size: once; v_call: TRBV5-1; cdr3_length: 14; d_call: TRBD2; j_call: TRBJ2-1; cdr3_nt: TGCGCCAGCAGCTTAGCGGGAGTTCCTTTTGAGCAGTTCTTC; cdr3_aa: CASSLAGVPFEQFF
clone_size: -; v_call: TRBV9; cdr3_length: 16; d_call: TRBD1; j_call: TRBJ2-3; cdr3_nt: TGTGCCAGCAGCCCTCGGACAGGTTCTAGCACAGATACGCAGTATTTT; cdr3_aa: CASSPRTGSSTDTQYF
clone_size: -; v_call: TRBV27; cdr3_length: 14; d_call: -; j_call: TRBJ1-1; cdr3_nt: TGTGCCAGCAGTCCGGCTGGTAGGGGCACTGAAGCTTTCTTT; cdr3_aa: CASSPAGRGTEAFF
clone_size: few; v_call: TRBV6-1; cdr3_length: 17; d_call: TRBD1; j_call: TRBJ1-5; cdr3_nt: TGTGCCAGCAGTGGAGGGACAGTTATTCCCAGCAATCAGCCCCAGCATTTT; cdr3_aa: CASSGGTVIPSNQPQHF
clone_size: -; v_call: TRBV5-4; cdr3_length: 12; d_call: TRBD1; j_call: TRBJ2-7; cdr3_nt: TGTGCCAGCAGCAGGACAGGGTACGAGCAGTACTTC; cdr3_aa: CASSRTGYEQYF
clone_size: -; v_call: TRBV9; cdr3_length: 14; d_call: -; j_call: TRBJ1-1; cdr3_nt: TGTGCCAGCAGCGTAGACGCCAGGAACACTGAAGCTTTCTTT; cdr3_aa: CASSVDARNTEAFF
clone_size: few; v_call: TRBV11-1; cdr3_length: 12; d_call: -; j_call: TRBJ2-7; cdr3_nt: TGTGCCAGCAGCCTACGGGGAGGCGGGCAGTACTTC; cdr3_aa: CASSLRGGGQYF
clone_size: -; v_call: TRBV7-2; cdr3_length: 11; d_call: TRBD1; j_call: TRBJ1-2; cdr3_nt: TGTGCCAGCAGCGACAGGGGTGGCTACACCTTC; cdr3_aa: CASSDRGGYTF
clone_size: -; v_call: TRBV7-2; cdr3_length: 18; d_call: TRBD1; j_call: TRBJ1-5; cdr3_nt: TGTGCCAGCAGCTTGGGACAGGGGGCGGGGTATAGCAATCAGCCCCAGCATTTT; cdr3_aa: CASSLGQGAGYSNQPQHF
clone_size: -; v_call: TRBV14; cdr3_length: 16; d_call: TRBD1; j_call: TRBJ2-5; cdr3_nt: TGTGCCAGCAGCCAAGGGATCCGGACAGGTCAAGAGACCCAGTACTTC; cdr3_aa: CASSQGIRTGQETQYF
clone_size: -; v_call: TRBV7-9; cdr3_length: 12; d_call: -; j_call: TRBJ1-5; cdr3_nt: TGTGCCAGCAGCCGACCCGCAGGGCCCCAGCATTTT; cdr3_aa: CASSRPAGPQHF
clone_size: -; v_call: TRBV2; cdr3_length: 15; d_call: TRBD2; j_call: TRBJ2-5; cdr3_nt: TGTGCCAGCAAGGATAGCGGGGGGTTCAAAGAGACCCAGTACTTC; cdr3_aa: CASKDSGGFKETQYF
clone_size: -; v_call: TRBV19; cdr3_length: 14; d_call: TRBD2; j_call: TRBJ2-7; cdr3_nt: TGTGCCAGTAGTCCCCGGTGGGAGGGGAGCGAGCAGTACTTC; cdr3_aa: CASSPRWEGSEQYF
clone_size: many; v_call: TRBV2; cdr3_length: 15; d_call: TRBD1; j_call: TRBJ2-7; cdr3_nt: TGTGCCAGCAGGGGCGTCGGGACAGGGAGGTACGAGCAGTACTTC; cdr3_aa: CASRGVGTGRYEQYF
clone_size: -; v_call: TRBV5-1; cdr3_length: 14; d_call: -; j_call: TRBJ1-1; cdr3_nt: TGCGCCAGCAGCTCAACTCAGGGTAACACTGAAGCTTTCTTT; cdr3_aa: CASSSTQGNTEAFF
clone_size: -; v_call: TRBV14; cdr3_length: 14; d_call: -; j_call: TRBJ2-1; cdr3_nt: TGTGCCAGCAGCCAAGCCGACCAAGGAGGGAGGCAGTTCTTC; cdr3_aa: CASSQADQGGRQFF
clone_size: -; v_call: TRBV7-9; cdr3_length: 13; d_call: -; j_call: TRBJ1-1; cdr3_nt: TGTGCCAGCAGCTTCGGAGCGAACACTGAAGCTTTCTTT; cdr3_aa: CASSFGANTEAFF
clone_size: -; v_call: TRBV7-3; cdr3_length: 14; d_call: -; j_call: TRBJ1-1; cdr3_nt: TGTGCCAGCAGCTTGAACCGGAAGGGGACTGAAGCTTTCTTT; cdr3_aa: CASSLNRKGTEAFF
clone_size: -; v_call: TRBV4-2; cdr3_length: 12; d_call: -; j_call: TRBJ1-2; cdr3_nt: TGTGCCAGCGGAGGTTTTAACTATGGCTACACCTTC; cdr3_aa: CASGGFNYGYTF
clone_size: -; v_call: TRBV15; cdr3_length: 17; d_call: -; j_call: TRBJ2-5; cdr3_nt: TGTGCCACCAGCAGAGAGGGGGGAGGGGGTTTGGGGGAGACCCAGTACTTC; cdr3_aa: CATSREGGGGLGETQYF
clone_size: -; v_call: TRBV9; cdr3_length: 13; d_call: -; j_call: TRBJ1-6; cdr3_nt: TGTGCCAGCAGCCCCAACTATAATTCACTCCTCCACTTT; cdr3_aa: CASSPNYNSLLHF
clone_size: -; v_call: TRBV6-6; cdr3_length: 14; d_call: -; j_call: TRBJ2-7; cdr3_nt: TGTGCCAGCAGTTACGGACACCCTAAGTTCGAGCAGTACTTC; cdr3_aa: CASSYGHPKFEQYF
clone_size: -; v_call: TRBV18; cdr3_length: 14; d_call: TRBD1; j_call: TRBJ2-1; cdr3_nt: TGTGCCAGCTCACCTCCGGACAGGGGCAATGAGCAGTTCTTC; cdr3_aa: CASSPPDRGNEQFF
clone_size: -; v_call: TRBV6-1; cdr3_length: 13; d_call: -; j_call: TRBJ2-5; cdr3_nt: TGTGCCAGCAGTGACCTAGGAGAAGAGACCCAGTACTTC; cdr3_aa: CASSDLGEETQYF
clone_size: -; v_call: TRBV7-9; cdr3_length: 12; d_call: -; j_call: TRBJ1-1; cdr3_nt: TGTGCCAGCCGAAGGGGAAACACTGAAGCTTTCTTT; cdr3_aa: CASRRGNTEAFF
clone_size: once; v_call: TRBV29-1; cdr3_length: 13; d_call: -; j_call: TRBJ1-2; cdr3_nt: TGCAGCGTTGAACCAGGGGACAACTATGGCTACACCTTC; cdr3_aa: CSVEPGDNYGYTF
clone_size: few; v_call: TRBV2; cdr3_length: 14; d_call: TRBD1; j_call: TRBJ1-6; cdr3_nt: TGTGCCAGCAGAGGACAGGGTTTTAATTCACCCCTCCACTTT; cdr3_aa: CASRGQGFNSPLHF
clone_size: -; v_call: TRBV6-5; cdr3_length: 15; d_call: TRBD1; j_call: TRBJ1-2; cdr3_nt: TGTGCCAGCAGTTACGTTGGGACAGGGGGTGAGGGCTACACCTTC; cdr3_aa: CASSYVGTGGEGYTF
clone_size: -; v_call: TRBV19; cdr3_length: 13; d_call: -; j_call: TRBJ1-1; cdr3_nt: TGTGCCAGTAGTATGATCAGGAACACTGAAGCTTTCTTT; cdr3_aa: CASSMIRNTEAFF